This TCR beta chain was observed in a study of blood T cells in healthy people across ages. CDR3 size: 15 residues. J lost 2 bases, V lost 0 bases, and 6 bases had no gene match. The V gene's germline CDR1 is DFQATT and CDR2 SNEGSKA (reference sequence). Sample-barcoded 5' priming and a J-beta primer mix drove a second PCR of 7 to 11 cycles. A single record per CDR3 protein comes from TCRdb applying MiXCR to the 5' RACE reads. The table includes almost 550,000 distinct CDR3 sequences, around 24% detected once. The same sample was also studied in work on T cells of mothers and their children.

The sequenced material came from blood. The chain couples TRBV20-1 to TRBJ2-7, with 8 bases that match TRBD2. This clonotype was obtained from a boy aged 5-17 years in good health. Here the CDR3 reads CSARDLTSETYEQYF. The DNA for the CDR3 is TGCAGTGCTAGAGATTTGACTAGCGAGACCTACGAGCAGTACTTC.